This T cell receptor beta chain stems from a study of blood T cell repertoires in COVID-19. The V segment lost 9 bases and the J segment 5 bases; nucleotides outside the gene matches: 6. CDR1 KGHDR and CDR2 SFDVKD come from the germline V gene. This CDR3 comprises 13 residues. Participants came from some 26 US areas, aged roughly 18 to 89 years. The table came from immunoSEQ multiplex PCR; TCRdb's copy has only in-frame clones and leaves some out. The repertoire consists of roughly 370,000 clones, with approximately 87% occurring once and the leading ten covering roughly 9.4%. This TCR was sampled from a woman aged 45-60 years who had recovered from COVID-19. The sequencing sample was made of PBMCs or T cells enriched from blood (not recorded which). V gene TRBV24-1 combines with J gene TRBJ1-2, with TRBD1 matching over 9 bases. The CDR3 loop reads CATPRQGGYGYTF. CDR3 DNA: TGTGCCACCCCGCGACAGGGGGGGTATGGCTACACCTTC.